The 27 T cell receptor beta chains presented below share a single source sample, sequenced in a study of Ad26.COV2.S vaccination and SARS-CoV-2 variants. The treatment is: some 19 received Ad26.COV2.S at low or high dose, single or two shots; 5 received placebo; per-sample allocation not given. On day 63 after the first injection, vaccine and placebo recipients gave samples. Clones were read by immunoSEQ multiplex PCR, and TCRdb kept only the in-frame ones, dropping some. The sample has 500,000 or so clones, around nine tenths seen once. Here the sequenced sample was peripheral blood, taken in a trial of Ad26.COV2.S vaccine versus placebo. All receptors come from a person aged 18-60 years who received the Ad26.COV2.S COVID-19 vaccine or a placebo.

The rearrangement uses TRBV5-4 and TRBJ1-1, with D tentatively TRBD1 (6 bases). Germline V CDR1 and CDR2: SGHNT, YYREEE (reference sequence). V lost 4 bases and J lost 10, with 17 bases in between. The CDR3 totals 13 residues. CDR3 region: CASSPGTPSGAFF. The CDR3 nucleotides read TGTGCCAGCAGCCCGGGGACACCCAGCGGAGCTTTCTTT. The full variable domain, with the rest looked up from reference TRBV5-4 and TRBJ1-1, is ETGVTQSPTHLIKTRGQQVTLRCSSQSGHNTVSWYQQALGQGPQFIFQYYREEENGRGNFPPRFSGLQFPNYSSELNVNALELDDSALYLCASSPGTPSGAFFGQGTRLTVV.

The chain links TRBV30 to TRBJ2-1; D may be TRBD1 or TRBD2 (5 bases each). The CDR3 sequence is 13 residues long. V lost 4 bases, J lost 12 bases, and 19 bases lay in between. The V gene's germline CDR1 is GTSNPN and CDR2 SVGIG (reference sequence). For the CDR3, the DNA is TGTGCCTGGAAGGGTGTGGGGGTCCGAGGGCAGTTCTTC. Its translation: CAWKGVGVRGQFF.

The chain uses TRBV19 and TRBJ2-5; 11 bases line up with TRBD2. This CDR3 region has 15 residues. The trim removed 4 bases at V and 2 bases at J, leaving 3 bases unmatched. The germline CDR1 and CDR2 sequences are LNHDA and SQIVND (reference sequence). CDR3 sequence: CASSKTSGTQETQYF. CDR3 DNA sequence: TGTGCCAGTAGTAAGACTAGCGGGACTCAAGAGACCCAGTACTTC.

This clone is a singleton in its sample. The CDR3 DNA is TGTGCCAGCAGTTTCTCACAGGCCACGCAGTATTTT. Protein: CASSFSQATQYF. The chain uses TRBV28 and TRBJ2-3; D might be TRBD1 (5 bases). The CDR3 runs to 12 residues. V lost 3 bases and J 9 bases, leaving 10 bases between the germline ends. Germline loops: CDR1 MDHEN, CDR2 SYDVKM.

V and J are TRBV7-2 and TRBJ2-6; 8 bases are shared with TRBD1. Germline CDR1 and CDR2: SGHTA and FQGNSA. This CDR3 spans 19 amino acids. Trimming took 1 base from V and 2 from J; bases not matched to a gene: 10. The CDR3 DNA reads as TGTGCCAGCAGCTTAGACCCCAGGGGGCTTTCGCCTGGGGCCAACGTCCTGACTTTC. Translation gives CASSLDPRGLSPGANVLTF. Supplemented by reference TRBV7-2 and TRBJ2-6, the full variable domain reads GAGVSQSPSNKVTEKGKDVELRCDPISGHTALYWYRQSLGQGLEFLIYFQGNSAPDKSGLPSDRFSAERTGGSVSTLTIQRTQQEDSAVYLCASSLDPRGLSPGANVLTFGAGSRLTVL.

The chain uses TRBV29-1 and TRBJ2-7; TRBD1 aligns across 8 bases. Trimming removed 3 bases from V and 5 bases from J; junction bases left unmatched: 6. The CDR3 contains 13 residues. The germline V gene encodes CDR1 SQVTM and CDR2 ANQGSEA. As DNA, the CDR3 is TGCAGCGTTGAGGGGGACAGGTCCCACGAGCAGTACTTC. Protein sequence: CSVEGDRSHEQYF.

The rearrangement joins TRBV25-1 to TRBJ2-5, with D possibly matching TRBD2 (6 bases). CDR3 length: 12 residues. Trimming cost V 6 bases and J 8 bases, with 13 bases left between them. Germline lookup yields CDR1 MGHDK and CDR2 SYGVNS. The CDR3 DNA follows: TGTGCCAGCAGGACGACCGGGGGAACCCAGTACTTC. This gives the protein CASRTTGGTQYF.

The V and J genes are TRBV20-1 and TRBJ2-3; no definite D call. This CDR3 is 11 amino acids long. Between the trimmed V and J ends, which lost 5 bases and 2 bases, there was a span of 5 bases. The germline CDR1 and CDR2 sequences are DFQATT and SNEGSKA (reference sequence). The CDR3 DNA reads TGCAGTGCTCAACACACAGATACGCAGTATTTT. Protein: CSAQHTDTQYF.

The chain uses TRBV9 and TRBJ2-5; TRBD2 agrees at 8 bases. This CDR3 has 16 residues. Germline CDR1 SGDLS, CDR2 YYNGEE. The V and J ends lost 4 bases and 5 bases, in that order; junction bases with no gene match: 13. CDR3 protein: CASSPGGAVVGETQYF. Here the CDR3 DNA reads TGTGCCAGCAGCCCGGGGGGGGCGGTGGTTGGGGAGACCCAGTACTTC.

The chain has TRBV5-1 and TRBJ2-3; 10 nucleotides match TRBD1. CDR3 length equals 17 residues. The V gene end was trimmed by 6 bases and the J gene end by 1 base; junction bases not matched to a gene: 11. From germline, CDR1 is SGHRS and CDR2 YFSETQ. The CDR3 nucleotides are TGCGCCAGCAACGTACTCAGACAGGGGGCAGGCACAGATACGCAGTATTTT. Amino acids: CASNVLRQGAGTDTQYF.

This chain connects TRBV6-5 to TRBJ2-7; the match to TRBD1 covers 8 bases. Germline CDR1 and CDR2: MNHEY and SVGAGI. Unmatched junction bases numbered 8, after V lost 4 bases and J lost 3 bases. The CDR3 totals 15 residues. This chain's CDR3 is CASSFQGTGSYEQYF. The CDR3 bases are TGTGCCAGCAGTTTCCAAGGGACAGGTAGCTACGAGCAGTACTTC.

The chain couples TRBV10-3 to TRBJ2-2; D is unresolved. The V end lost 2 bases, the J end lost 1 base, and 17 bases lay between the germline ends. The CDR3 extends over 18 amino acids. Germline CDR1 is ENHRY and CDR2 is SYGVKD. CDR3 protein: CAISENRVGGVNTGELFF. The CDR3 DNA sequence: TGTGCCATCAGTGAGAATCGAGTTGGCGGAGTGAACACCGGGGAGCTGTTTTTT.

This clone was observed a few times. V gene TRBV6-1 combines with J gene TRBJ1-3; D uncertain. Germline V gene data show CDR1 as MNHNS and CDR2 as SASEGT. Trimming removed 3 bases at V and 0 bases at J, with 9 bases between. The CDR3 contains 15 residues. This CDR3 is CASSDGLSSGNTIYF. CDR3 DNA: TGTGCCAGCAGTGACGGACTGAGCTCTGGAAACACCATATATTTT.

The chain couples TRBV11-3 to TRBJ1-1; maybe TRBD1 (6 bases). Germline assignment: CDR1 SGHNT and CDR2 YENEEA. V was clipped by 5 bases and J by 3 bases, with 10 bases between them. CDR3 size: 13 residues. The CDR3 reads CASSAWTDTEAFF. CDR3 sequence (DNA): TGTGCCAGCAGCGCCTGGACAGACACTGAAGCTTTCTTT.

The rearrangement uses TRBV3-1 (or the pseudogene TRBV3-2) and TRBJ1-5; TRBD1 agrees at 7 bases. Trimming removed 1 base from V and 0 bases from J; junction bases left unmatched: 9. The CDR3 loop spans 18 amino acids. CDR1 and CDR2 (germline): LGHDT, YNNKEL (reference sequence). The CDR3 loop is CASSQGNRGTDSNQPQHF. CDR3 nucleotide sequence: TGTGCCAGCAGCCAAGGGAATCGAGGGACAGATAGCAATCAGCCCCAGCATTTT.

This sequence joins TRBV18 and TRBJ2-7, with 9 bases fitting TRBD1. From germline, CDR1 is KGHSH and CDR2 LQKENI. This CDR3 is built from 19 residues. The ends lost 6 bases at V and 1 base at J; junction bases unmatched: 19. CDR3 bases: TGTGCCAGCTCGCCAGCCGGGACAGGGTCCATTGGGGCTTCCTACGAGCAGTACTTC. It is translated as CASSPAGTGSIGASYEQYF.

The genes are TRBV7-3 and TRBJ2-3; the D gene is possibly TRBD1 (6 bases). V gave up 0 bases and J gave up 3 bases, with 7 bases separating them. Germline loops: CDR1 SGHTA, CDR2 FQGTGA. The length of the CDR3 is 14 residues. This chain's CDR3 is CASSLTGGTDTQYF. Written as DNA, the CDR3 is TGTGCCAGCAGCTTAACAGGGGGTACAGATACGCAGTATTTT.

The chain recombines TRBV10-3 with TRBJ1-4; D is ambiguous. Germline V lookup: CDR1 ENHRY, CDR2 SYGVKD. V was cut by 5 bases and J by 7 bases, with 17 bases left in between. The CDR3 is 15 residues long. CDR3 loop: CAISQLGAFGEKLFF. The CDR3 DNA is TGTGCCATCAGTCAACTCGGCGCGTTCGGTGAAAAACTGTTTTTT.

The genes are TRBV29-1 and TRBJ2-7, with D possibly being TRBD1 (6 bases). The V end lost 8 bases, the J end lost 3 bases, and 17 bases lay between the germline ends. The germline V gene has CDR1 SQVTM and CDR2 ANQGSEA. The CDR3 totals 13 residues. Here the CDR3 DNA reads TGCAGCATCCTCCGGGACACGAACTACGAGCAGTACTTC. The encoded protein is CSILRDTNYEQYF.

About this clone: Because the CDR3's place on the DNA is in doubt, the DNA is left out and the CDR3 is given as listed by TCRdb. The genes are TRBV30 and TRBJ1-2. CDR1 is GTSNPN and CDR2 is SVGIG in the germline V gene (reference sequence). The CDR3 numbers 15 amino acids, ends counted. The CDR3 loop is CAWSFLAGLNYGYTF.

The chain joins TRBV10-3 to TRBJ1-3; the D gene is possibly TRBD1 (5 bases). Germline CDR1 reads ENHRY; CDR2 reads SYGVKD. V lost 6 bases and J lost 2, with 8 bases in between. The CDR3 spans 13 residues. CDR3 residues: CAIRGVTGNTIYF. CDR3 coding DNA: TGTGCCATCAGGGGGGTTACTGGAAACACCATATATTTT.

This clone was seen more than once but under ten times. This chain uses TRBV19 with TRBJ1-1; unclear D gene. Germline values: CDR1 LNHDA, CDR2 SQIVND (reference sequence). V was shortened by 8 bases and J by 1 base, with 5 bases between the two germline ends. The CDR3 totals 11 residues. The CDR3 region has the DNA TGTGCCAGTGGAGGGAACACTGAAGCTTTCTTT. It yields the protein CASGGNTEAFF.

V is TRBV7-9 and J is TRBJ2-2; TRBD2 agrees at 8 bases. The CDR3 extends over 15 amino acids. With V trimmed by 3 bases and J by 5 bases, 5 bases remained unmatched. Germline loops: CDR1 SEHNR, CDR2 FQNEAQ (reference sequence). The CDR3 loop reads CASSFTGGYTGELFF. The DNA of the CDR3 is TGTGCCAGCAGCTTTACGGGAGGGTATACCGGGGAGCTGTTTTTT.

V gene TRBV19 combines with J gene TRBJ1-1, with D maybe TRBD1 (6 bases). V shed 8 bases and J shed 7 bases, with 17 bases lying between them. Germline CDR1 reads LNHDA; CDR2 reads SQIVND (reference sequence). The CDR3 is made up of 13 amino acids. CDR3 region: CASGKTGTNEAFF. The CDR3 coding sequence is TGTGCCAGTGGTAAAACCGGGACAAATGAAGCTTTCTTT.

This chain links TRBV7-2 with TRBJ2-1; 8 positions match TRBD2. Looked up from germline, CDR1 is SGHTA and CDR2 is FQGNSA. The CDR3 covers 17 residues. Germline trimming cut 5 bases from V and 7 bases from J; bases unmatched to any gene: 16. Here the CDR3 DNA reads TGTGCCAGCAGCCTAAGTAGAACGGGAGGGCTCAGGAATGAGCAGTTCTTC. This sequence encodes CASSLSRTGGLRNEQFF. The full variable domain, rest sourced from reference TRBV7-2 and TRBJ2-1, is GAGVSQSPSNKVTEKGKDVELRCDPISGHTALYWYRQSLGQGLEFLIYFQGNSAPDKSGLPSDRFSAERTGGSVSTLTIQRTQQEDSAVYLCASSLSRTGGLRNEQFFGPGTRLTVL.

V and J are TRBV28 and TRBJ1-5, with D hard to call. V shed 8 bases and J shed 3 bases, with 8 bases lying between them. The CDR3 has 12 residues. CDR1 and CDR2 (germline): MDHEN, SYDVKM. DNA for the CDR3: TGTGCCAGCTTAACCATCAATCAGCCCCAGCATTTT. Translation: CASLTINQPQHF.

The V call is TRBV2, the J call TRBJ2-3, with 8 bases aligning to TRBD1. Germline V gene lookup returns CDR1 SNHLY and CDR2 FYNNEI. The V gene end was trimmed by 8 bases and the J gene end by 6 bases; junction bases not matched to a gene: 1. This CDR3 is built from 11 residues. The CDR3 DNA sequence: TGTGCCAGCGGGACAGGCGATACGCAGTATTTT. It translates to CASGTGDTQYF.